This T cell receptor beta chain was retrieved from a study of CD8 T cells in Susac syndrome. For the study at large: Clinically active disease was present in more than five of the sequenced Susac syndrome patients. Roughly eight of these patients were in remission.

TCR beta sequencing was performed on blood CD8+ and CD4+ T cells. Reverse transcription used roughly 0.5 to 1 ug RNA and random hexamers. The TCR beta CDR3 was amplified by immunoSEQ multiplex PCR across 54 Vbeta, 13 Jbeta. TCRdb analysed the immunoSEQ multiplex PCR reads with MiXCR anew, one entry per CDR3 protein. The table shows 160,000 or so distinct CDR3 sequences, with approximately 95% occurring only once. This CDR3 has 12 amino acids. Trimming removed 7 bases from V and 6 bases from J, with 15 bases in between. CDR1 and CDR2 (germline): DFQATT, SNEGSKA (reference sequence). For this clonotype: The antigen is unknown.

Study-level points and caveats: The authors found no clonal expansion in Susac syndrome CD4+ T cell repertoires.

This TCR was recovered from a human donor with Susac syndrome. The gene calls are TRBV20-1 and TRBJ1-2; D is ambiguous. The source material was CD4+ T cells from PBMCs. The CDR3 bases are TGCAGTGTCGTGCGGGGAGTTAATGGCTACACCTTC. This sequence encodes CSVVRGVNGYTF.